This TCR beta chain was sequenced during a study of tumor-infiltrating lymphocytes in primary liver carcinoma. With roughly 0.5 ug total RNA as template and a constant-region primer, TCR beta cDNA was made. Slightly modified ARM-PCR served as the procedure for the TCR beta libraries. These libraries came from three rounds of nested multiplex PCR. In the first two PCR rounds, TRBV1-TRBV30 forward primers were paired with a C-beta reverse primer, and each round lasted about 9 cycles. TCRdb re-derived calls from the multiplex PCR reads in MiXCR, one entry per CDR3 protein. This sample has some 94,000 distinct CDR3 sequences, with roughly 69% found just once. Germline values: CDR1 SGHAT, CDR2 FQDESV (reference sequence). This CDR3 spans 15 amino acids. Joint extraction of RNA and DNA used roughly 17-32 mg of bulk tissue that was unsorted. About this clonotype itself: The conserved phenylalanine or tryptophan normally closing the CDR3 is absent here, so this likely arose from a read error.

The sample was liver tumor tissue from sampling region 5. Subset defined: tumor region T5, tumor centre. The rearrangement joins TRBV11-1 to TRBJ2-7; D is possibly TRBD2 (6 bases). This TCR came from a woman in her fifties or sixties with primary liver carcinoma and hepatitis B virus infection. Here the CDR3 reads CASSPRTAGLREQYL. The CDR3 nucleotides read TGCGCCAGCAGCCCTCGGACGGCAGGACTACGCGAGCAGTACTTA.